The sequence of this T cell receptor beta chain was determined in a study of blood T cell repertoires in COVID-19. After removal of 4 bases from V and 7 bases from J, the junction contained 9 bases not matched to a gene. This CDR3 region has 16 residues. The germline CDR1 and CDR2 sequences are SEHNR and FQNEAQ (reference sequence). Original analysis: Reference gene primer amplification yielded estimated nucleated cell counts. The protocol was immunoSEQ multiplex PCR, while the TCRdb copy is restricted to in-frame clones and leaves out a portion. V and J calls plus clone size are reproduced from that table; the DNA served to infer D and trimming. The sample holds approximately 230,000 clones, under 85% seen once.

The rearrangement links TRBV7-9 to TRBJ2-1; 11 bases map to TRBD2. Sequencing used peripheral blood. The sequence came from a woman between 35 and 50 years old with active or convalescent COVID-19. CDR3 in DNA: TGTGCCAGCAGCTCCCATAGCGGGGGGGCCGGGAATGAGCAGTTCTTC. Amino acids: CASSSHSGGAGNEQFF. Filled out from reference TRBV7-9 and TRBJ2-1, the complete variable domain reads DTGVSQNPRHKITKRGQNVTFRCDPISEHNRLYWYRQTLGQGPEFLTYFQNEAQLEKSRLLSDRFSAERPKGSFSTLEIQRTEQGDSAMYLCASSSHSGGAGNEQFFGPGTRLTVL.